This T cell receptor beta chain was retrieved from a study of T-cell reconstitution after alpha-beta-depleted transplantation in children. With V trimmed by 7 bases and J by 6 bases, 11 bases remained unmatched. The CDR3 loop spans 15 amino acids. CDR1 and CDR2 from the germline V gene are SEHNR and FQNEAQ (reference sequence). Preparing the TCRbeta library involved the use of unique molecular identifiers. TCRdb re-called the PCR reads through MiXCR, storing one row per CDR3 protein. The data contain around 680,000 distinct CDR3 sequences, approximately 17% of them singletons. The J gene is TRBJ2-1, the V gene TRBV7-9, with 8 bases matching TRBD1. The sequence was obtained from a human donor who donated a stem cell graft to a child with acute myeloid leukemia. Sample: PBMCs from the stem cell graft donor, taken from the stem cell graft. The CDR3 protein is CASTHRGNMGNEQFF. The CDR3 bases are TGTGCCAGCACCCACAGGGGGAATATGGGCAATGAGCAGTTCTTC.